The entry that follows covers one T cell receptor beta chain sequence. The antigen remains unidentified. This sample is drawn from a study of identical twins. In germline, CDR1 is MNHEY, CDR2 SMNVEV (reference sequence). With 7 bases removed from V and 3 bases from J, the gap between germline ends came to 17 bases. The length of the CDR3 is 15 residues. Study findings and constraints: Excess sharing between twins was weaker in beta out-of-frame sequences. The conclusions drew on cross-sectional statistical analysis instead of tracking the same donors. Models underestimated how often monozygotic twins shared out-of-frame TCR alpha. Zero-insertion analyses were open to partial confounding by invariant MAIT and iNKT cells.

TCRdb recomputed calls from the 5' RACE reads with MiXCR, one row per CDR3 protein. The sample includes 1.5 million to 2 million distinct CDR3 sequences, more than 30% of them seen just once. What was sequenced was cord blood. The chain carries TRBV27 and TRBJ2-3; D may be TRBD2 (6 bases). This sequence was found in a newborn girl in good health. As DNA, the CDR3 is TGTGCCAGCATTGCTATGGGGAGGTTGACAGATACGCAGTATTTT. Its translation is CASIAMGRLTDTQYF.